This T cell receptor (beta chain) was sequenced for a study of cytomegalovirus exposure and HLA in healthy donors. With V trimmed by 4 bases and J by 6 bases, 10 bases remained unmatched. This CDR3 is 16 amino acids long. Germline V gives CDR1 KGHSH, CDR2 LQKENI. The primer mix had 60 Vbeta and 13 Jbeta primers. Libraries were prepared by immunoSEQ multiplex PCR; TCRdb keeps only in-frame clonotypes and omits some of them. The sample shows 85,000 to 100,000 clones, 85% to 90% of them seen only once. Sequenced sample: PBMCs. This chain uses TRBV18 with TRBJ2-1; 9 nucleotides align to TRBD2. This TCR was sampled from a man younger than 30 in good health and CMV-seronegative. CDR3 in amino acids: CASSQRSSGMGNEQFF. The CDR3 coding sequence is TGTGCCAGCTCACAGCGGTCTAGCGGGATGGGCAATGAGCAGTTCTTC.